Listed below are T cell receptor beta chains from one sample, sequenced in a study of blood T cells in healthy people across ages. TCRdb reprocessed the 5' RACE reads with MiXCR, giving one entry per CDR3 protein. The table includes about 1,500,000 distinct CDR3 sequences, roughly 27% detected once. The sequenced sample consisted of blood. The receptors derive from a young woman in good health. The CDR3 runs from the conserved cysteine through the conserved F or W. A D gene is named only where the DNA matches it firmly. The listing skips clone size in some rows; elsewhere it reads once, few, many or a size class.

CDR3nt | CDR3aa | abundance | d_gene | j_gene | v_gene
TGCAGCGTTGTTGAATGGTCGGGCGAGACCCAGTACTTC | CSVVEWSGETQYF | NA | NA | TRBJ2-5 | TRBV29-1
TGCGCCAGCAGCCACGGGTCCGGGGGCGGGGGAACAGATACGCAGTATTTT | CASSHGSGGGGTDTQYF | few | NA | TRBJ2-3 | TRBV4-3
TGTGCCAGCAGTTATGACGAGCAGTACTTC | CASSYDEQYF | NA | NA | TRBJ2-7 | TRBV28
TGTGCCAGCAGCCGACCCTCTACTGGGGAGGAGACCCAGTACTTC | CASSRPSTGEETQYF | many | NA | TRBJ2-5 | TRBV28
TGCAGTGCTCCCGGGACGGGTGATGGCTACACCTTC | CSAPGTGDGYTF | NA | NA | TRBJ1-2 | TRBV20-1
TGTGCCAGCACGGAGTGGCAGGGGAATCAGCCCCAGCATTTT | CASTEWQGNQPQHF | few | NA | TRBJ1-5 | TRBV6-2/TRBV6-3
TGTGCCAGCAGCTCGAACCCGGGACAGGGCTACGAGCAGTACTTC | CASSSNPGQGYEQYF | few | TRBD1 | TRBJ2-7 | TRBV7-3
TGTGTCAGCAGCTTAGAACTAGCCACCCCGGGAGATACGCAGTATTTT | CVSSLELATPGDTQYF | NA | NA | TRBJ2-3 | TRBV7-2
TGTGCCATCAGTGGGACTGACGGGGATACGCAGTATTTT | CAISGTDGDTQYF | many | NA | TRBJ2-3 | TRBV10-3
TGCGCCAGCAGGTTACTAGCGGGAGTACAAGGGGGGCCCCAGCATTTT | CASRLLAGVQGGPQHF | NA | NA | TRBJ1-5 | TRBV5-1
TGCGCCAGCAGCTTCCTGGGGCAGGGCTACGAGCAGTACTTC | CASSFLGQGYEQYF | many | NA | TRBJ2-7 | TRBV28
TGTGCCAGCAGTGAAGTCAGGGGCACTGAAGCTTTCTTT | CASSEVRGTEAFF | NA | NA | TRBJ1-1 | TRBV2
TGCAGTGCTAGAGGAGACAGGGGATATCGAGATACGCAGTATTTT | CSARGDRGYRDTQYF | NA | TRBD1 | TRBJ2-3 | TRBV20-1
TGTGCCAGCAGCCCATTCGCGGGAGGAAACAATGAGCAGTTCTTC | CASSPFAGGNNEQFF | NA | TRBD2 | TRBJ2-1 | TRBV9
TGTGCCAGCAAGGGACAGGCGGGCACTGAAGCTTTCTTT | CASKGQAGTEAFF | NA | TRBD1 | TRBJ1-1 | TRBV6-5
TGTGCCAGCAGTGAATCGACGGTTGGGCTGTTTTTT | CASSESTVGLFF | NA | NA | TRBJ2-2 | TRBV25-1
TGCAGTGCTAGTTACAGGGGCCCGGCTAACTATGGCTACACCTTC | CSASYRGPANYGYTF | few | TRBD1 | TRBJ1-2 | TRBV20-1
TGCAGCGTTGTGGGGAAGGGGGGGGTTGGAACAGATACGCAGTATTTT | CSVVGKGGVGTDTQYF | few | NA | TRBJ2-3 | TRBV29-1
TGTGCCAGCAGTGCGGAGACGAACACTGAAGCTTTCTTT | CASSAETNTEAFF | few | NA | TRBJ1-1 | TRBV6-4
TGCAGCGTTGAAGATCCCCCTGCAGCTTTCTTT | CSVEDPPAAFF | once | NA | TRBJ1-1 | TRBV29-1
TGTGCCAGCAGCTTAGCCAGCGAGCCATTCACAGATACGCAGTATTTT | CASSLASEPFTDTQYF | once | NA | TRBJ2-3 | TRBV7-2
TGTGCCAGCAGCACGCCTCAGGGTCCCCGTACAGAGGGCTACACCTTC | CASSTPQGPRTEGYTF | NA | NA | TRBJ1-2 | TRBV28
TGTGCCAGCAGCTTAGACAGGGATGGGACCCAGTACTTC | CASSLDRDGTQYF | many | NA | TRBJ2-5 | TRBV11-2
TGTGCCAGCAGTGATACAGGGGGCAATGAGCAGTTCTTC | CASSDTGGNEQFF | once | TRBD1 | TRBJ2-1 | TRBV6-1
TGTGCCAGCAGACCATTTAGCTCTGGAAACACCATATATTTT | CASRPFSSGNTIYF | NA | NA | TRBJ1-3 | TRBV7-9
TGTGCCAGTCATACTCACACCAGGGACCCCTACAATGAGCAGTACTTC | CASHTHTRDPYNEQYF | NA | NA | TRBJ2-7 | TRBV27
TGCAGCGTTCGGAGACAGCCCGAAGCTTTCTTT | CSVRRQPEAFF | once | NA | TRBJ1-1 | TRBV29-1
TGCGCCAGCAGCCCCGGACTAGCGGGAGGCGATGAGCAGTTCTTC | CASSPGLAGGDEQFF | many | TRBD2 | TRBJ2-1 | TRBV4-1
TGTGCCAGCACCTCGGATCGGAGCAATCAGCCCCAGCATTTT | CASTSDRSNQPQHF | few | NA | TRBJ1-5 | TRBV7-3
TGCGCCAGCAGCGAGACAGGGCGAGGGTATGGCTACACCTTC | CASSETGRGYGYTF | many | TRBD1 | TRBJ1-2 | TRBV5-1
TGCGCCAGCAGCTTAACGGGATACTACGAGCAGTACTTC | CASSLTGYYEQYF | NA | NA | TRBJ2-7 | TRBV5-1
TGCAGTGCCGCGAACAGACAGGAACTCTATGGCTACACCTTC | CSAANRQELYGYTF | many | NA | TRBJ1-2 | TRBV20-1
TGCAGCGTTGGAAGTGTGAGCTTCACAGATACGCAGTATTTT | CSVGSVSFTDTQYF | many | NA | TRBJ2-3 | TRBV29-1
TGCGCCAGCAGCTTGGCCCGAAGAGGGACTAGCGGCACCGGGGAGCTGTTTTTT | CASSLARRGTSGTGELFF | NA | TRBD2 | TRBJ2-2 | TRBV5-1
TGTGCCAGCAGCCTTGAGGCCAACGTCCTGACTTTC | CASSLEANVLTF | NA | NA | TRBJ2-6 | TRBV3-1
TGCAGCGTTGCAGGACTAGCATACAATGAGCAGTTCTTC | CSVAGLAYNEQFF | many | TRBD2 | TRBJ2-1 | TRBV29-1
TGTGCCAGCAGTTCCCCTCCGGGAGCTAGCACAGATACGCAGTATTTT | CASSSPPGASTDTQYF | few | NA | TRBJ2-3 | TRBV28
TGCAGTGCAAGGACAGGTTCCGTCCGAGAGACCCAGTACTTC | CSARTGSVRETQYF | few | TRBD1 | TRBJ2-5 | TRBV20-1
TGTGCCAGCACCCGGCGGCAGGCAAAACTGTTTTTT | CASTRRQAKLFF | few | NA | TRBJ1-4 | TRBV12-3/TRBV12-4
TGTGCCAGCAGTGCACCGGGACACGTCTACGAGCAGTACTTC | CASSAPGHVYEQYF | NA | NA | TRBJ2-7 | TRBV25-1
TGTGCCAGCAGGACCACAAGCTCCTACAATGAGCAGTTCTTC | CASRTTSSYNEQFF | NA | NA | TRBJ2-1 | TRBV2
TGTGCCAGCAGTTTACAGCGGGGAGCGGCCAATGAGCAGTTCTTC | CASSLQRGAANEQFF | few | TRBD2 | TRBJ2-1 | TRBV12-3/TRBV12-4
TGTGCCAACAGACGTCGGGACTATGGGCTCTACGAGCAGTACTTC | CANRRRDYGLYEQYF | NA | TRBD2 | TRBJ2-7 | TRBV6-5
TGTGCCAGCAGCTTCGAGAGGCAGCCCCAGCATTTT | CASSFERQPQHF | NA | NA | TRBJ1-5 | TRBV7-2
TGCGCCAGCACCACCTACCGGAGCGGATCCACAGATACGCAGTATTTT | CASTTYRSGSTDTQYF | NA | NA | TRBJ2-3 | TRBV5-1
TGTGCCAGCTCTACAGGGAATAGGAACGAGCAGTACTTC | CASSTGNRNEQYF | NA | NA | TRBJ2-7 | TRBV18
TGTGCCAGCAGTCCCCTCAACCCTCAGGGAAGCAATCAGCCCCAGCATTTT | CASSPLNPQGSNQPQHF | NA | NA | TRBJ1-5 | TRBV6-1
TGTGCCAGCAGCGCAGGACTAGTGGGGTCCTCCTACGAGCAGTACTTC | CASSAGLVGSSYEQYF | once | TRBD2 | TRBJ2-7 | TRBV7-9
TGTGCCAGCAGTTTACAGGGCGGGGGTTCGGAGCAGTTCTTC | CASSLQGGGSEQFF | few | TRBD2 | TRBJ2-1 | TRBV28
TGTGCCAGCAGCTTATCGTCCGGGACTACTAATGAGCAGTTCTTC | CASSLSSGTTNEQFF | NA | TRBD2 | TRBJ2-1 | TRBV7-8
TGTGCCAGCAGCTCCCGGAAATTCGCGGGGGAGCTGTTTTTT | CASSSRKFAGELFF | few | NA | TRBJ2-2 | TRBV7-2
TGTGCCAGCAGCCCGCTCATGTCGGGGGGGGCATACGAGCAGTACTTC | CASSPLMSGGAYEQYF | many | TRBD2 | TRBJ2-7 | TRBV7-3
TGTGCCAGCAGTTACTTGGCGCAATCCTACGAGCAGTACTTC | CASSYLAQSYEQYF | NA | NA | TRBJ2-7 | TRBV6-2/TRBV6-3
TGTGCCAGCAGCGGTAGGCGGGCCCGAGGGCCCTACGAGCAGTACTTC | CASSGRRARGPYEQYF | NA | NA | TRBJ2-7 | TRBV7-2
TGTGCCAGCAGCCAAGTTGAGAATTACGAGCAGTACTTC | CASSQVENYEQYF | many | NA | TRBJ2-7 | TRBV3-1
TGTGCCAGCAGTCGGAGGGGGGTGACTGGGGCCAACGTCCTGACTTTC | CASSRRGVTGANVLTF | NA | NA | TRBJ2-6 | TRBV27
TGCAGTGCTCCGGGGGTCTCCTACAATGAGCAGTTCTTC | CSAPGVSYNEQFF | few | NA | TRBJ2-1 | TRBV20-1